The text below deals with one T cell receptor beta chain. The source of the sample is a study of blood T cells in healthy people across ages. Trimming shortened V by 5 bases and J by 4 bases, and 16 bases separated the two germline ends. This CDR3 region has 15 residues. Per the germline V gene, CDR1 is SGHRS and CDR2 is YFSETQ. The second PCR ran about 6 to 11 cycles with a sample-barcoded 5' primer and J-beta primers. Each CDR3 protein is one row after TCRdb ran MiXCR on the 5' RACE reads. The sample has some 1.5 million distinct CDR3 sequences; about 30% are singletons. This rearrangement joins TRBV5-1 to TRBJ2-1; the D gene is possibly TRBD1 (5 bases). The clonotype comes from a woman between 25 and 40 years old in good health. The specimen sequenced was blood. The CDR3, as DNA: TGCGCCAGCAGTTACGACAGTTGGGGTTACAATGAGCAGTTCTTC. Protein product: CASSYDSWGYNEQFF.